This T cell receptor (beta chain) came from a study of blood T cell repertoires in COVID-19. Study background: Both acute and convalescent COVID-19 samples were obtained from the United States, Italy and Spain. Sources were T cells, B-cell-depleted T cells, or PBMCs; the material itself was cDNA or gDNA.

Germline V gene lookup returns CDR1 LNHDA and CDR2 SQIVND (reference sequence). Trimming took off 3 bases at V and 0 bases at J, with 15 bases between the two ends. This CDR3 is built from 17 residues. Exposed study participants had met a COVID-19 case within 2 weeks before entry. TCRdb keeps only in-frame clones here, not all; method: immunoSEQ multiplex PCR. Of about 150,000 clones in the sample, about 90% were seen once. The source of this sequence is a woman aged 40-49 years who had been exposed to COVID-19. The rearrangement links TRBV19 to TRBJ1-5, with D uncertain. The material sequenced was PBMCs or T cells enriched from blood (not recorded which). The CDR3 DNA reads as TGTGCCAGTAGTATTTTATTCACAGCCTATAGCAATCAGCCCCAGCATTTT. Translating gives CASSILFTAYSNQPQHF.